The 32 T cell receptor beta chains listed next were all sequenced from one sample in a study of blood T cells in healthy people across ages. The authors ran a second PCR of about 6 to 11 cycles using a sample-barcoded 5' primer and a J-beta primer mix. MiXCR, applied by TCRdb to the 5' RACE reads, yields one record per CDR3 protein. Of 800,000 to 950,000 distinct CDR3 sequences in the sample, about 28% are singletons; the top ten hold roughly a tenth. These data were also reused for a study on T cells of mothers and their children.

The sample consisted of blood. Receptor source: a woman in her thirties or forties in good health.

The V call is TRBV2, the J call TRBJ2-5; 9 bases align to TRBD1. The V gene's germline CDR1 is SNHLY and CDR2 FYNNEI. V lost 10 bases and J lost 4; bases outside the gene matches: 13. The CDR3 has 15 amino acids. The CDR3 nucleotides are TGTGCCATCTCCACAGGGGGCGTTTCGGGAGAGACCCAGTACTTC. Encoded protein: CAISTGGVSGETQYF.

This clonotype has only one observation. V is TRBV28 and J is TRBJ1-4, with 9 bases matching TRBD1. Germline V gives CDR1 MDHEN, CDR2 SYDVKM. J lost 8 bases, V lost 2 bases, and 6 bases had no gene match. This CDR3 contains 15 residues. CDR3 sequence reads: CASSLAGTGREKLFF. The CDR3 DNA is TGTGCCAGCAGTTTAGCAGGGACAGGGAGGGAAAAACTGTTTTTT.

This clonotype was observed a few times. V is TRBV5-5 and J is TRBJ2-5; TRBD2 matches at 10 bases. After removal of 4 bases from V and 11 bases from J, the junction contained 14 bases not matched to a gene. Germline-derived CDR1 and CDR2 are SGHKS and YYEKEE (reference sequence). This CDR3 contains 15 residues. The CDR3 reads CASSPGLAEYNEQYF. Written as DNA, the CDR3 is TGTGCCAGCAGCCCCGGACTAGCGGAATACAATGAGCAGTACTTC.

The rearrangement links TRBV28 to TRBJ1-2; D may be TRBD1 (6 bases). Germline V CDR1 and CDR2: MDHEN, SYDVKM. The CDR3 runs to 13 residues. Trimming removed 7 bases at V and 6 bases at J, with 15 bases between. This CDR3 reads CASTYGGSDGYTF. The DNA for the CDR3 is TGTGCCAGCACCTACGGGGGCTCGGATGGCTACACCTTC.

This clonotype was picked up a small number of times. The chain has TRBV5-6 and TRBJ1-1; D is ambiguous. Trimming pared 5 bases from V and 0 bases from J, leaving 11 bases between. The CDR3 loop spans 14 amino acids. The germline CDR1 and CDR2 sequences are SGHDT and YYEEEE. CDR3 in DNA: TGTGCCAGCAGGCTCCGCCTAATGAACACTGAAGCTTTCTTT. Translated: CASRLRLMNTEAFF.

CDR3 coding DNA: TGTGCCAGCAGTTACACTGGACAGGGTAGGATGAACACTGAAGCTTTCTTT. This codes for CASSYTGQGRMNTEAFF. This rearrangement joins TRBV6-5 to TRBJ1-1; 8 bases are shared with TRBD1. Germline loops: CDR1 MNHEY, CDR2 SVGAGI. V lost 2 bases to trimming and J lost 0 bases; unmatched junction nucleotides: 8. This CDR3 comprises 17 residues.

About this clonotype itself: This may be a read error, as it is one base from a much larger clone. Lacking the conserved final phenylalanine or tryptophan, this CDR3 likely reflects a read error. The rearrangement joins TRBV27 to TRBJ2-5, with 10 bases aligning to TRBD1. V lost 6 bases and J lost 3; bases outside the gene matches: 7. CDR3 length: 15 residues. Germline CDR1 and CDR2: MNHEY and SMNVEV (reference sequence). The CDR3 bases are TGTGCCAGCAGGGGCACCGGGACAGGGGAAGAGACCCAGTACTGC. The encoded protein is CASRGTGTGEETQYC.

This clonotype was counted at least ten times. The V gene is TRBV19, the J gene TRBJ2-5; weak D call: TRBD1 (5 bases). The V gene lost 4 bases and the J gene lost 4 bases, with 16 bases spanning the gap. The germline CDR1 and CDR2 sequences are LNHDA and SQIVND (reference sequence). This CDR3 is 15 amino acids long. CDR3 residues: CASSRGRDLRETQYF. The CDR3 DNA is TGTGCCAGTAGTAGGGGCAGGGATTTGCGAGAGACCCAGTACTTC.

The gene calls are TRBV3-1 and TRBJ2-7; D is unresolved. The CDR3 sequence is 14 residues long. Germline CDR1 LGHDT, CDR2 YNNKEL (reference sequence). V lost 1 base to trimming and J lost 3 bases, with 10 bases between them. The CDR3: CASSQVQTGYEQYF. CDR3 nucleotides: TGTGCCAGCAGCCAAGTTCAAACGGGCTACGAGCAGTACTTC.

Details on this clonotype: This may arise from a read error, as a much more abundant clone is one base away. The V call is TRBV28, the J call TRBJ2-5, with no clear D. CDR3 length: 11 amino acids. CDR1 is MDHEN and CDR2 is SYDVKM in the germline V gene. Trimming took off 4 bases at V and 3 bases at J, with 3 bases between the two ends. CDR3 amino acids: CASSWEETQYF. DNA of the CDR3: TGTGCCAGCAGTTGGGAAGAGACCCAGTACTTC.

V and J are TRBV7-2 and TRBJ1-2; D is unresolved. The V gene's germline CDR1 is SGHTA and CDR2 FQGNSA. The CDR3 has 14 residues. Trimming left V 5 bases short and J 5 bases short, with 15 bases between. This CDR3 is CASSVARAGYGYTF. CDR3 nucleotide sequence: TGTGCCAGCAGCGTTGCACGGGCTGGGTATGGCTACACCTTC.

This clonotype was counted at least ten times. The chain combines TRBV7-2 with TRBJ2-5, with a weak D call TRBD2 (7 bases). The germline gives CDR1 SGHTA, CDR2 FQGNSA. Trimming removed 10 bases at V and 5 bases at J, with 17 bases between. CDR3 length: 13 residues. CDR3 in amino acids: CATNGGGRETQYF. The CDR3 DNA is TGTGCCACAAATGGGGGGGGCAGGGAGACCCAGTACTTC. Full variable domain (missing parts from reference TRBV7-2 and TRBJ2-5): GAGVSQSPSNKVTEKGKDVELRCDPISGHTALYWYRQSLGQGLEFLIYFQGNSAPDKSGLPSDRFSAERTGGSVSTLTIQRTQQEDSAVYLCATNGGGRETQYFGPGTRLLVL.

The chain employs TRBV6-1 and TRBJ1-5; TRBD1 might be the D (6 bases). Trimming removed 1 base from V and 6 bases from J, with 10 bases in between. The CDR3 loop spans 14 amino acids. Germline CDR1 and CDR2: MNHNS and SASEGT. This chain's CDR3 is CASSEGGAFQPQHF. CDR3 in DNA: TGTGCCAGCAGTGAAGGGGGGGCGTTTCAGCCCCAGCATTTT.

The CDR3 sequence is CATSRDIAVGRYGYTF. CDR3 coding DNA: TGTGCCACCAGCAGAGATATTGCGGTGGGGAGATATGGCTACACCTTC. The rearrangement links TRBV15 to TRBJ1-2; D unclear. The CDR3 spans 16 residues. The V end was cut by 0 bases, the J end by 5 bases, with 16 bases between. CDR1 and CDR2 from the germline V gene are LNHNV and YYDKDF (reference sequence).

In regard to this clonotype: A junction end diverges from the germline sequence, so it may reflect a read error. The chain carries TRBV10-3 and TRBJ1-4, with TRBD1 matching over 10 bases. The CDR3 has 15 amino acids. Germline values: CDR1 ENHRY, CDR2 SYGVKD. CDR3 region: CAISGDGTGDEKRFF. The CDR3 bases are TGTGCCATCAGCGGTGACGGGACAGGGGATGAAAAACGGTTTTTT.

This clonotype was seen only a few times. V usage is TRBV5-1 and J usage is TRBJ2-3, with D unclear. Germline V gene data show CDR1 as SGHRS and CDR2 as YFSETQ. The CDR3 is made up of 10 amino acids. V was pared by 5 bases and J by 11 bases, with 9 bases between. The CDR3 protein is CASRVRVQYF. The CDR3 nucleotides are TGCGCCAGCAGGGTGAGAGTGCAGTATTTT.

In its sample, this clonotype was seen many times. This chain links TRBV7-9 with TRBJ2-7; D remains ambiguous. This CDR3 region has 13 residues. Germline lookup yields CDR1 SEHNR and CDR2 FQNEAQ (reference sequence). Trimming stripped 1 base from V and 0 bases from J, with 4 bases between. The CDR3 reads CASSLGYSYEQYF. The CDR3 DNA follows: TGTGCCAGCAGCTTAGGATACTCCTACGAGCAGTACTTC.

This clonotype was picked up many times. This chain's CDR3 is CASSQHTGFRYLAGEETQYF. The CDR3, as DNA: TGCGCCAGCAGCCAACATACAGGGTTCCGGTATCTAGCGGGGGAAGAGACCCAGTACTTC. This sequence joins TRBV4-3 and TRBJ2-5; 10 bases align to TRBD2. The V gene end was trimmed by 2 bases and the J gene end by 3 bases; junction bases not matched to a gene: 18. The CDR3 contains 20 residues. CDR1 and CDR2 from the germline V gene are LGHNA and YSLEER.

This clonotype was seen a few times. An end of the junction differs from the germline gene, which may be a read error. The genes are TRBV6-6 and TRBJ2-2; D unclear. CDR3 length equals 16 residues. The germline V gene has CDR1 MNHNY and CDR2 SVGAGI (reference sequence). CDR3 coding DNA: TGTGCCAGCAGTTATAGGCACACTCCGAACACCAGGGAGCTGTTTTTT. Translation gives CASSYRHTPNTRELFF.

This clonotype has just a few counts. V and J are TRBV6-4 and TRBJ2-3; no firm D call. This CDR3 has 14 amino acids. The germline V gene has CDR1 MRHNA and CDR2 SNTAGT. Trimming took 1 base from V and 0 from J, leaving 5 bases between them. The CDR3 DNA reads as TGTGCCAGCAGTGACTGGGCCAGCACAGATACGCAGTATTTT. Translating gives CASSDWASTDTQYF.

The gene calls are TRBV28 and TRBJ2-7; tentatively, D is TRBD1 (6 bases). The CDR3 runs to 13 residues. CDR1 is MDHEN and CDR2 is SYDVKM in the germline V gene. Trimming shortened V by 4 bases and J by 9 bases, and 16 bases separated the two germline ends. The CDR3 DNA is TGTGCCAGCAGTTCACCCCTACAGGGCGCGCAGTACTTC. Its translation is CASSSPLQGAQYF.

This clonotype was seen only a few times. The CDR3 DNA is TGTGCCAGCAGCTTGGGGACGGGCTCAAGTGGCTACACCTTC. Translating gives CASSLGTGSSGYTF. The V call is TRBV7-9, the J call TRBJ1-2; the D gene is possibly TRBD1 (5 bases). The CDR3 is made up of 14 amino acids. V lost 3 bases to trimming and J lost 7 bases, with 15 bases between them. Germline CDR1 reads SEHNR; CDR2 reads FQNEAQ (reference sequence).

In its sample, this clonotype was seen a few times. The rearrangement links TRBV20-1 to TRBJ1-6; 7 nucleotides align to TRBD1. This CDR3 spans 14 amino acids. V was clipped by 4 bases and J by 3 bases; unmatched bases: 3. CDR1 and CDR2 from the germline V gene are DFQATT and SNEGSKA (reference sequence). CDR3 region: CSATGTVYNSPLHF. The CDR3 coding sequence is TGCAGTGCTACTGGGACAGTCTATAATTCACCCCTCCACTTT.

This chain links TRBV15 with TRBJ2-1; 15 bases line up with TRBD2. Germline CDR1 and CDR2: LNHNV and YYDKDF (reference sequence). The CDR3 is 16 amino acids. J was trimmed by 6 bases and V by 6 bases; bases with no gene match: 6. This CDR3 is CATRWGLAGGPNEQFF. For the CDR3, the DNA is TGTGCCACCAGGTGGGGACTAGCGGGGGGCCCCAATGAGCAGTTCTTC. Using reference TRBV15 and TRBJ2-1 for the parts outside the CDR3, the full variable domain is DAMVIQNPRYQVTQFGKPVTLSCSQTLNHNVMYWYQQKSSQAPKLLFHYYDKDFNNEADTPDNFQSRRPNTSFCFLDIRSPGLGDTAMYLCATRWGLAGGPNEQFFGPGTRLTVL.

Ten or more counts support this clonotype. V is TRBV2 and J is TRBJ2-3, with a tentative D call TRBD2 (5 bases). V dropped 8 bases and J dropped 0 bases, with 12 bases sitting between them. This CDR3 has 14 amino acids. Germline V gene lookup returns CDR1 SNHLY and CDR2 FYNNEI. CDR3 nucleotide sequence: TGTGCCAGCGTGGGGAGCACTAGCACAGATACGCAGTATTTT. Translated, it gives CASVGSTSTDTQYF.

The chain's CDR3 is CSAQGEEVEAFF. The CDR3 nucleotides are TGCAGCGCACAGGGCGAGGAAGTTGAAGCTTTCTTT. This chain connects TRBV29-1 to TRBJ1-1, with D possibly matching TRBD1 (6 bases). This CDR3 comprises 12 residues. Germline V gives CDR1 SQVTM, CDR2 ANQGSEA. V was clipped by 7 bases and J by 7 bases, with 16 bases between them.

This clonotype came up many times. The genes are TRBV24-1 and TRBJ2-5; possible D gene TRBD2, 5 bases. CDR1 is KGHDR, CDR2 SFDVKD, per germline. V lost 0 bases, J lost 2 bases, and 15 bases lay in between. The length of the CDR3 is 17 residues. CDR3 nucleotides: TGTGCCACCAGTGATTTGTCTTCTCCGGACTCGCAAGAGACCCAGTACTTC. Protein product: CATSDLSSPDSQETQYF.

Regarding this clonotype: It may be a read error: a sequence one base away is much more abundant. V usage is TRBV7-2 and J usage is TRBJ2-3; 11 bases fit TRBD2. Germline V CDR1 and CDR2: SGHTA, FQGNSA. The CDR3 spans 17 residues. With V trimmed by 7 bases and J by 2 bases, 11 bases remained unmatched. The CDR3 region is CASNSRLAGPPTDTQYF. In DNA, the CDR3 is TGTGCCAGCAACTCCCGACTAGCGGGGCCGCCCACAGATACGCAGTATTTT.

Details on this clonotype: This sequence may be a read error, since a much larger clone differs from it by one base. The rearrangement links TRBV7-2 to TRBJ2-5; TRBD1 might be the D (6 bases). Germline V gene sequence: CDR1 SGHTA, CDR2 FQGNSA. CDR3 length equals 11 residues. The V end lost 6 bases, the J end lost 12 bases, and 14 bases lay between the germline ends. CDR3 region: CASRSGTRKYF. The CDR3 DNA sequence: TGTGCCAGCAGGTCCGGGACACGGAAGTACTTC.

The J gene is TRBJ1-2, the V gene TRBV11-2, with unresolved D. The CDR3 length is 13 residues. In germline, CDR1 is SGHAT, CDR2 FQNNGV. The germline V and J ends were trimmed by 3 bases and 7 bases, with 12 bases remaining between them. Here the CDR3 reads CASSLGVCPGYTF. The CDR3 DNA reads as TGTGCCAGCAGCTTGGGTGTGTGTCCTGGCTACACCTTC.

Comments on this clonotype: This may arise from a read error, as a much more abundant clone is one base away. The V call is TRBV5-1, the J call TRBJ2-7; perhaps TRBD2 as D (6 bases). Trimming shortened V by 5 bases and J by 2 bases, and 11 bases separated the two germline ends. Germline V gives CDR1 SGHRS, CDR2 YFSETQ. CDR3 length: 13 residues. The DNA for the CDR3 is TGCGCCAGCAGGTCCGGGAGCACCTACGAGCAGTACTTC. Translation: CASRSGSTYEQYF.

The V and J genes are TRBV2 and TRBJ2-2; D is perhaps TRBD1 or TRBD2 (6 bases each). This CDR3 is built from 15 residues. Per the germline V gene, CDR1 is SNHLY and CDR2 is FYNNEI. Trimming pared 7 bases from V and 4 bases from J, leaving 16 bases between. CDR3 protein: CASNTRGLSTGELFF. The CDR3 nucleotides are TGTGCCAGCAATACCAGGGGACTGAGCACCGGGGAGCTGTTTTTT.